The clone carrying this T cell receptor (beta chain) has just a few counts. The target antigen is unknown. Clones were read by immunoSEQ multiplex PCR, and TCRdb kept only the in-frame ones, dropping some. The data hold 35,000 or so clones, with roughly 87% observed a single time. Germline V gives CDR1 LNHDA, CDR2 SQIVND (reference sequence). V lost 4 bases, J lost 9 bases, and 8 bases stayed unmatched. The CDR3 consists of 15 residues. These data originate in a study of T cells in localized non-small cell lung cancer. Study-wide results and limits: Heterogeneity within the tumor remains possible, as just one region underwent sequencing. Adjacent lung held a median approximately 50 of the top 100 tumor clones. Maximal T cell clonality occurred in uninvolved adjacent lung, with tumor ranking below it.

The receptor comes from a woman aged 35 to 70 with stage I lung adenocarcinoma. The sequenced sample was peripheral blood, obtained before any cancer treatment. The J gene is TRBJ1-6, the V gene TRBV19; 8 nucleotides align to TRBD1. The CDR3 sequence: CASSKADRVTSPLHF. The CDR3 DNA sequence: TGTGCCAGTAGTAAAGCGGACAGGGTTACTTCACCCCTCCACTTT. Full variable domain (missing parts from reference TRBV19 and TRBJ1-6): DGGITQSPKYLFRKEGQNVTLSCEQNLNHDAMYWYRQDPGQGLRLIYYSQIVNDFQKGDIAEGYSVSREKKESFPLTVTSAQKNPTAFYLCASSKADRVTSPLHFGNGTRLTVT.